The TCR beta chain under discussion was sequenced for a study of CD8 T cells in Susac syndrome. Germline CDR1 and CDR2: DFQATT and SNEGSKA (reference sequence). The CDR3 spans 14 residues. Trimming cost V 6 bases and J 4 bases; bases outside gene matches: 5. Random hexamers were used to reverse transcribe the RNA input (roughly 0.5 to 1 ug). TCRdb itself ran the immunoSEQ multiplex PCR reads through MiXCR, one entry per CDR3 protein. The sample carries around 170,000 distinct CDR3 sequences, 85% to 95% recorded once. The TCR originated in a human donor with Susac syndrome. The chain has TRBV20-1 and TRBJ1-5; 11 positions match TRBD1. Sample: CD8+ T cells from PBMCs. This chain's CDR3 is CSAKGTGGNQPQHF. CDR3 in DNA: TGCAGTGCCAAGGGGACAGGGGGAAATCAGCCCCAGCATTTT.